This record concerns one T cell receptor beta chain sequence. Antigen specificity is unknown. Investigators reverse transcribed all isolated RNA, so they sequenced expressed TCRB transcripts. Sequenced by immunoSEQ multiplex PCR; TCRdb stores in-frame clones only, minus some. The sample has roughly 330,000 clones; approximately 9.9% are singletons. This entry is derived from a study of beta chain features in type 1 diabetes. Study outcomes and limitations: The similarity of naive, central memory and Treg TCRB repertoires appeared greater among patients than among healthy donors.

The single heparinised draw taken from each donor contained around 100 mL of blood on average. The TCR was taken from a young woman in good health. The specimen sequenced was naive CD4+ T cells from blood.

Here the CDR3 reads CSVGRTSGAYNEQFF. CDR3 DNA sequence: TGCAGCGTGGGGAGGACTAGCGGGGCCTACAATGAGCAGTTCTTC. V and J are TRBV29-1 and TRBJ2-1; 12 bases align to TRBD2. The ends lost 6 bases at V and 2 bases at J; junction bases unmatched: 5. Germline loops: CDR1 SQVTM, CDR2 ANQGSEA. The CDR3 consists of 15 residues.